This is a list of T cell receptor beta chains from one sample in a study of blood T cell repertoires in COVID-19. Method: immunoSEQ multiplex PCR; TCRdb's copy keeps in-frame clones and lacks some. The sample comprises around 150,000 clones, about 93% of which are singletons, and roughly 4.8% rests with the top ten. Source material: peripheral blood. The receptors derive from a woman in her 50s with acute or convalescent COVID-19. Both conserved end residues are part of each CDR3. D genes are given only for firm matches. Size is omitted from some rows. Given values are once, few, many or a class for expanded clones.

CDR3aa,CDR3nt,j_gene,d_gene,abundance,v_gene
CASRTQGRSSYNEQFF,TGTGCCAGTAGGACCCAGGGTCGAAGCTCCTACAATGAGCAGTTCTTC,TRBJ2-1,NA,once,TRBV19
CASSSLMGGGNTIYF,TGTGCCAGCAGTTCCCTAATGGGAGGCGGAAACACCATATATTTT,TRBJ1-3,NA,NA,TRBV28
CASSPGSYGYTF,TGTGCCAGCAGCCCGGGGTCTTATGGCTACACCTTC,TRBJ1-2,NA,NA,TRBV12-3/TRBV12-4
CASSTDRDPTEAFF,TGTGCCAGCAGCACGGACAGGGATCCAACTGAAGCTTTCTTT,TRBJ1-1,TRBD1,NA,TRBV9
CATSRVNQPQHF,TGTGCCACCAGCAGAGTAAATCAGCCCCAGCATTTT,TRBJ1-5,NA,NA,TRBV15
CASSLPGALNQPQHF,TGCGCCAGCAGCTTGCCTGGGGCCCTCAATCAGCCCCAGCATTTT,TRBJ1-5,NA,NA,TRBV5-1
CATSPPPAGGNQPQHF,TGTGCCACCAGCCCCCCCCCGGCCGGAGGGAATCAGCCCCAGCATTTT,TRBJ1-5,NA,NA,TRBV15
CASSTRLAGASTDTQYF,TGTGCCAGCAGCACCAGACTAGCGGGGGCGAGCACAGATACGCAGTATTTT,TRBJ2-3,TRBD2,NA,TRBV7-2
CASPSFRQGGLDGYTF,TGTGCCTCGCCCTCATTTCGGCAGGGGGGACTCGATGGCTACACCTTC,TRBJ1-2,TRBD1,NA,TRBV30
CASSHFGGNGYTF,TGCGCCAGCAGTCATTTTGGAGGGAATGGCTACACCTTC,TRBJ1-2,NA,NA,TRBV4-3
CASSYEVWTEAFF,TGTGCCAGCAGCTACGAGGTGTGGACTGAAGCTTTCTTT,TRBJ1-1,NA,NA,TRBV7-2
CASSLSTGINYGYTF,TGTGCCAGCAGTTTAAGTACAGGGATAAACTATGGCTACACCTTC,TRBJ1-2,NA,NA,TRBV27
CASSIVITGAGNEKLFF,TGTGCCAGTAGTATAGTTATAACAGGCGCCGGAAATGAAAAACTGTTTTTT,TRBJ1-4,NA,NA,TRBV19
CASSDRYTQYF,TGTGCCAGCAGCGACAGATATACGCAGTATTTT,TRBJ2-3,NA,NA,TRBV6-5
CASSYSTLESTDTQYF,TGTGCCAGCAGTTACTCGACGCTAGAAAGCACAGATACGCAGTATTTT,TRBJ2-3,NA,NA,TRBV6-5
CASSPVGGIAGGPRNEQFF,TGTGCCAGCAGCCCAGTGGGTGGAATAGCGGGAGGCCCCCGGAATGAGCAGTTCTTC,TRBJ2-1,TRBD2,NA,TRBV6-4
CASSPMDTGVYEQYF,TGTGCCAGCAGCCCGATGGACACAGGGGTCTACGAGCAGTACTTC,TRBJ2-7,TRBD1,NA,TRBV3-1/TRBV3-2
CASSMGQATTQYF,TGTGCCAGCAGCATGGGACAGGCCACGACCCAGTACTTC,TRBJ2-5,TRBD1,NA,TRBV13
CSAQKRGYGYTF,TGCAGCGCCCAGAAGAGAGGCTATGGCTACACCTTC,TRBJ1-2,NA,NA,TRBV29-1
CATSGKAGTIYNEQFF,TGTGCCACCAGTGGTAAAGCCGGGACTATCTACAATGAGCAGTTCTTC,TRBJ2-1,TRBD2,NA,TRBV24-1
CASRGVVASNTGELFF,TGCGCCAGCAGGGGAGTTGTGGCCTCGAACACCGGGGAGCTGTTTTTT,TRBJ2-2,NA,NA,TRBV5-1
CATSRSGNTEAFF,TGCGCCACCAGTCGATCAGGGAACACTGAAGCTTTCTTT,TRBJ1-1,NA,few,TRBV10-2
CATRPVSGSSSYNEQFF,TGTGCCACCAGACCCGTCTCCGGGTCTAGCTCCTACAATGAGCAGTTCTTC,TRBJ2-1,NA,NA,TRBV10-3
CAIRELAGRTDTQYF,TGTGCCATCAGGGAACTAGCGGGGAGAACAGATACGCAGTATTTT,TRBJ2-3,TRBD2,NA,TRBV10-3
CASSSNPTGSYEQYF,TGTGCCAGCAGTTCAAATCCGACAGGATCCTACGAGCAGTACTTC,TRBJ2-7,NA,NA,TRBV28
CASSTSATNEKLFF,TGTGCCAGTAGTACCAGTGCAACTAATGAAAAACTGTTTTTT,TRBJ1-4,NA,NA,TRBV19
CASSIDRGGGGYTF,TGTGCCAGCAGCATAGACAGGGGAGGCGGTGGCTACACCTTC,TRBJ1-2,TRBD1,NA,TRBV7-3
CASSKTSGSTETQYF,TGTGCCAGCAGCAAGACTAGCGGGAGCACAGAGACCCAGTACTTC,TRBJ2-5,TRBD2,NA,TRBV7-9
CAIMERQGAHEQYF,TGTGCCATCATGGAGAGACAGGGCGCTCACGAGCAGTACTTC,TRBJ2-7,TRBD1,NA,TRBV10-3
CASRLAGGFDEQFF,TGTGCCAGCAGACTAGCGGGGGGGTTCGATGAGCAGTTCTTC,TRBJ2-1,TRBD2,NA,TRBV19
CASSIGTGHYEQYF,TGTGCCAGCAGCATCGGGACAGGACACTACGAGCAGTACTTC,TRBJ2-7,TRBD1,NA,TRBV5-6
CASGRPGVLNTEAFF,TGTGCCAGCGGACGACCAGGGGTCCTTAACACTGAAGCTTTCTTT,TRBJ1-1,NA,NA,TRBV7-9
CAISAQGAQPQHF,TGTGCCATCAGTGCTCAGGGGGCTCAGCCCCAGCATTTT,TRBJ1-5,TRBD1,NA,TRBV10-3
CASSILQTSNYGYTF,TGTGCCAGTAGTATTTTACAGACCTCAAACTATGGCTACACCTTC,TRBJ1-2,NA,NA,TRBV19
CASRGRRLDEKLFF,TGTGCCAGCAGAGGGCGGAGGTTGGACGAAAAACTGTTTTTT,TRBJ1-4,NA,few,TRBV4-2
CASSLTGGLYNSPLHF,TGTGCCAGCAGCTTGACAGGGGGCCTCTATAATTCACCCCTCCACTTT,TRBJ1-6,TRBD1,NA,TRBV5-5
CASREQGNQPQHF,TGTGCCAGCAGGGAACAGGGTAATCAGCCCCAGCATTTT,TRBJ1-5,NA,NA,TRBV12-3/TRBV12-4
CASSPQGINTEAFF,TGCGCCAGCAGCCCCCAGGGAATAAACACTGAAGCTTTCTTT,TRBJ1-1,NA,NA,TRBV5-1
CASQKAGTPNSPLHF,TGTGCCAGCCAAAAGGCCGGGACACCAAATTCACCCCTCCACTTT,TRBJ1-6,NA,NA,TRBV27
CATATGSTNEKLFF,TGTGCCACCGCGACAGGTAGCACTAATGAAAAACTGTTTTTT,TRBJ1-4,NA,once,TRBV15
CASSSSWVRGEQYF,TGTGCCAGCAGTTCATCCTGGGTACGGGGTGAGCAGTACTTC,TRBJ2-7,NA,NA,TRBV27
CASSLGAGDSYEQYF,TGTGCCAGCAGTTTGGGGGCAGGAGACTCCTACGAGCAGTACTTC,TRBJ2-7,NA,NA,TRBV28
CAWSLGTSTGELFF,TGTGCCTGGAGTCTAGGGACTTCCACCGGGGAGCTGTTTTTT,TRBJ2-2,NA,NA,TRBV30
CASSLAAGYTF,TGTGCCAGCAGCTTAGCGGCAGGTTACACCTTC,TRBJ1-2,NA,NA,TRBV7-9